The 21 T cell receptor beta chains below were found in one sample sequenced in a study of Ad26.COV2.S vaccination and SARS-CoV-2 variants. The treatment is: around 19 received Ad26.COV2.S at low or high dose, single or two shots; 5 received placebo; per-sample allocation not given. Samples were taken on day 63 after the first vaccine or placebo injection. Sequencing used immunoSEQ multiplex PCR; TCRdb keeps in-frame clones, though not all of them. The sample has 400,000 to 450,000 clones, about nine tenths seen once. Sequences were derived from peripheral blood, sampled in a trial of Ad26.COV2.S vaccine versus placebo. The receptors were sampled from a person aged 18 to 59 who received the Ad26.COV2.S COVID-19 vaccine or a placebo.

About this clone: The sample contains more than one DNA sequence encoding this CDR3. The chain uses TRBV12-3 or TRBV12-4 and TRBJ2-3, with unresolved D. CDR3 size: 12 residues. V was clipped by 3 bases and J by 5 bases, with 6 bases between them. The CDR3 bases are TGTGCCAGCAGTTTGCCTTTAGATACGCAGTATTTT. Protein product: CASSLPLDTQYF.

The rearrangement links TRBV6-5 to TRBJ1-5; maybe TRBD1 (6 bases). This CDR3 contains 14 residues. CDR1 is MNHEY and CDR2 is SVGAGI in the germline V gene. Trimming left V 8 bases short and J 0 bases short, with 11 bases between. CDR3 nucleotide sequence: TGTGCCAGCCGTTCGACAGGTAGCAATCAGCCCCAGCATTTT. Translation gives CASRSTGSNQPQHF.

In this sample, this clone turned up once. The chain employs TRBV7-9 and TRBJ1-4, with D perhaps TRBD1 (5 bases). Trimming shortened V by 4 bases and J by 8 bases, and 26 bases separated the two germline ends. CDR1 is SEHNR, CDR2 FQNEAQ, per germline (reference sequence). CDR3 size: 18 residues. This CDR3 is CASSSERTGTEKGEKLFF. The CDR3 DNA sequence: TGTGCCAGCAGCTCAGAACGAACCGGGACCGAAAAAGGGGAAAAACTGTTTTTT.

The gene calls are TRBV28 and TRBJ2-7, with 8 bases that match TRBD1. The germline CDR1 and CDR2 sequences are MDHEN and SYDVKM. The CDR3 covers 17 residues. Losses at the gene ends were 2 bases for V and 0 bases for J; bases not matched to a gene: 9. This chain's CDR3 is CASSLQGAPRSSYEQYF. The CDR3 coding sequence is TGTGCCAGCAGTTTACAGGGGGCACCCAGGAGCTCCTACGAGCAGTACTTC.

The chain is built from TRBV5-4 and TRBJ1-1, with D perhaps TRBD1 (6 bases). This CDR3 has 14 residues. In germline, CDR1 is SGHNT, CDR2 YYREEE (reference sequence). The V gene lost 1 base and the J gene lost 1 base, with 8 bases spanning the gap. In DNA form, the CDR3 reads TGTGCCAGCAGCTTGCCGGGACAGAACACTGAAGCTTTCTTT. Its protein product is CASSLPGQNTEAFF. The full variable domain, rest sourced from reference TRBV5-4 and TRBJ1-1, is ETGVTQSPTHLIKTRGQQVTLRCSSQSGHNTVSWYQQALGQGPQFIFQYYREEENGRGNFPPRFSGLQFPNYSSELNVNALELDDSALYLCASSLPGQNTEAFFGQGTRLTVV.

The genes are TRBV28 and TRBJ1-5; D is unresolved. V lost 9 bases and J 4 bases, leaving 13 bases between the germline ends. The CDR3 covers 13 residues. Germline V gives CDR1 MDHEN, CDR2 SYDVKM. CDR3 amino acids: CASIEGVNQPQHF. The CDR3 DNA reads as TGTGCCAGTATCGAGGGAGTTAATCAGCCCCAGCATTTT. The whole variable domain, filled in from reference TRBV28 and TRBJ1-5, reads DVKVTQSSRYLVKRTGEKVFLECVQDMDHENMFWYRQDPGLGLRLIYFSYDVKMKEKGDIPEGYSVSREKKERFSLILESASTNQTSMYLCASIEGVNQPQHFGDGTRLSIL.

This clone came up once. V usage is TRBV4-3 and J usage is TRBJ1-6, with D possibly TRBD1 on 5 matching bases. V was trimmed by 4 bases and J by 5 bases, leaving 12 bases between them. Germline CDR1 and CDR2: LGHNA and YSLEER. The CDR3 runs to 15 residues. As DNA, the CDR3 is TGCGCCAGCAGCCGGGGGGAGTCCCATAATTCACCCCTCCACTTT. It yields the protein CASSRGESHNSPLHF.

This clone was seen a single time. The CDR3 loop is CASSLALGRGREKLFF. The CDR3 bases are TGTGCCAGCAGCTTAGCCCTAGGCAGGGGGCGGGAAAAACTGTTTTTT. The chain links TRBV7-2 to TRBJ1-4; 8 positions match TRBD1. Germline CDR1 and CDR2: SGHTA and FQGNSA. The CDR3 runs to 16 residues. Unmatched junction bases numbered 8, after V lost 0 bases and J lost 8 bases.

The chain has TRBV4-3 and TRBJ2-7; 9 nucleotides agree with TRBD2. V was pared by 0 bases and J by 3 bases, with 6 bases of the junction left unmatched. Germline lookup yields CDR1 LGHNA and CDR2 YSLEER. The CDR3 length is 16 residues. The DNA of the CDR3 is TGCGCCAGCAGCCAAGATTCTAGCGGGAATATCTACGAGCAGTACTTC. Protein sequence: CASSQDSSGNIYEQYF.

The chain employs TRBV12-5 and TRBJ1-2, with 12 bases identical to TRBD1. The V gene end was trimmed by 6 bases and the J gene end by 4 bases; junction bases not matched to a gene: 6. CDR1 LGHNT and CDR2 FRNRAP come from the germline V gene. The CDR3 contains 15 residues. The chain's CDR3 is CASGLGTGGIYGYTF. The CDR3 DNA reads as TGTGCTAGTGGCCTGGGGACAGGGGGCATCTATGGCTACACCTTC.

This chain joins TRBV19 and TRBJ2-1; TRBD2 matches at 12 bases. V lost 8 bases, J lost 1 base, and 6 bases stayed unmatched. The CDR3 totals 16 residues. Germline CDR1 reads LNHDA; CDR2 reads SQIVND (reference sequence). The CDR3 reads CASGLAGGLSYNEQFF. The CDR3 DNA sequence: TGTGCCAGTGGTCTAGCGGGAGGGCTATCCTACAATGAGCAGTTCTTC.

This chain links TRBV7-6 with TRBJ2-7; 7 positions agree with TRBD1. Germline-derived CDR1 and CDR2 are SGHVS and FNYEAQ. The CDR3 is made up of 13 amino acids. Trimming at V came to 6 bases and at J to 9 bases, leaving 11 bases not matched to a gene. CDR3 coding DNA: TGTGCCAGCAGACCGACGATAGGGGGCAGGCAGTACTTC. Amino acid sequence: CASRPTIGGRQYF.

This clone was detected only once. The CDR3 DNA reads TGTGCCAGCAGGCCTGGACAGCACACTGAAGCTTTCTTT. It yields the protein CASRPGQHTEAFF. The chain has TRBV28 and TRBJ1-1; perhaps TRBD1 as D (6 bases). The CDR3 totals 13 residues. Trimming removed 6 bases at V and 3 bases at J, with 11 bases between. In germline, CDR1 is MDHEN, CDR2 SYDVKM.

V gene TRBV5-4 combines with J gene TRBJ1-1, with D tentatively TRBD1 (6 bases). The V end was cut by 4 bases, the J end by 1 base, with 17 bases between. The CDR3 has 16 amino acids. The germline V gene encodes CDR1 SGHNT and CDR2 YYREEE (reference sequence). In DNA, the CDR3 is TGTGCCAGCAGCCCTCGAGGGAAGGGGGGGAACACTGAAGCTTTCTTT. Translation: CASSPRGKGGNTEAFF.

V is TRBV19 and J is TRBJ1-4; D unclear. This CDR3 region has 15 residues. V lost 7 bases, J lost 0 bases, and 12 bases lay in between. Germline assignment: CDR1 LNHDA and CDR2 SQIVND (reference sequence). The chain's CDR3 is CASNPRLATNEKLFF. The CDR3 coding sequence is TGTGCCAGTAACCCCAGGCTCGCAACTAATGAAAAACTGTTTTTT.

The rearrangement uses TRBV5-1 and TRBJ2-7; tentatively, D is TRBD1 (5 bases). Trimming took 0 bases from V and 2 from J, leaving 12 bases between them. The germline gives CDR1 SGHRS, CDR2 YFSETQ. This CDR3 has 15 amino acids. As DNA, the CDR3 is TGCGCCAGCAGCTTGGGACAGTTAGAACCCTACGAGCAGTACTTC. This translates into CASSLGQLEPYEQYF.

The rearrangement links TRBV30 to TRBJ1-5; D is possibly TRBD1 (5 bases). The CDR3 covers 13 residues. V lost 5 bases to trimming and J lost 4 bases, with 12 bases between them. Germline CDR1 GTSNPN, CDR2 SVGIG (reference sequence). The CDR3 protein is CAWPRSGNQPQHF. Written as DNA, the CDR3 is TGTGCCTGGCCCCGCTCAGGGAATCAGCCCCAGCATTTT.

DNA of the CDR3: TGTGCCAGCTCACCTGAGACCAGCGGGAGGCTCCTATCCGGGGAGCTGTTTTTT. Protein sequence: CASSPETSGRLLSGELFF. The rearrangement joins TRBV18 to TRBJ2-2; TRBD2 matches at 9 bases. This CDR3 region has 18 residues. J was trimmed by 6 bases and V by 3 bases; bases with no gene match: 14. Germline CDR1 KGHSH, CDR2 LQKENI.

This clone appeared a single time. This sequence joins TRBV28 and TRBJ2-5, with TRBD2 identical over 8 bases. This CDR3 comprises 15 residues. With V trimmed by 3 bases and J by 4 bases, 7 bases remained unmatched. Germline lookup yields CDR1 MDHEN and CDR2 SYDVKM. The CDR3 here is CASSLLRGAGETQYF. CDR3 in DNA: TGTGCCAGCAGTTTGTTGCGGGGGGCAGGAGAGACCCAGTACTTC.

The V call is TRBV6-5, the J call TRBJ2-7, with a weak D call TRBD2 (6 bases). V was cut by 2 bases and J by 5 bases, with 10 bases left in between. Germline V gene sequence: CDR1 MNHEY, CDR2 SVGAGI. The CDR3 is 13 residues long. For the CDR3, the DNA is TGTGCCAGCAGTTACGAAGGAGGGCACGAGCAGTACTTC. It specifies CASSYEGGHEQYF.

The chain has TRBV11-3 and TRBJ2-2, with D perhaps matching TRBD2 (5 bases). V lost 5 bases and J lost 0, with 7 bases in between. The V gene's germline CDR1 is SGHNT and CDR2 YENEEA. This CDR3 comprises 14 residues. The CDR3 sequence is CASSLGTNTGELFF. CDR3 nucleotide sequence: TGTGCCAGCAGCCTCGGGACGAACACCGGGGAGCTGTTTTTT.